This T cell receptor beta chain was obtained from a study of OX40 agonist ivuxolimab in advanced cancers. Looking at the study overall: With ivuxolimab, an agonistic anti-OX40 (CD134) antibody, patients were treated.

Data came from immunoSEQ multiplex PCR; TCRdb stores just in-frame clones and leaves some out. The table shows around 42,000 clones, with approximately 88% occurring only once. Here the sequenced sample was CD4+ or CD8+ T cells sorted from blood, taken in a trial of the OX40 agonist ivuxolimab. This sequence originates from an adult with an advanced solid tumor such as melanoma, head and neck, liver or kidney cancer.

CDR3 sequence (DNA): TGTGCCAGCAGCTTGGGACAGGGGGGACGGAGGCGGATAGGAGAGACCCAGTACTTC. Protein: CASSLGQGGRRRIGETQYF. The rearrangement links TRBV5-6 to TRBJ2-5; 9 bases fit TRBD1. J gave up 4 bases and V 0 bases, and 16 bases lay outside the gene matches. The CDR3 sequence is 19 residues long. Germline assignment: CDR1 SGHDT and CDR2 YYEEEE.